This T cell receptor (beta chain) was sequenced for a study of cytomegalovirus exposure and HLA in healthy donors. Germline assignment: CDR1 KGHSH and CDR2 LQKENI. The junction had 7 bases not matched to a gene; V was cut back by 6 bases and J by 5 bases. This CDR3 comprises 14 residues. PCR amplification relied on 60 Vbeta primers (plus 13 Jbeta primers). Clones were sequenced by immunoSEQ multiplex PCR, and TCRdb holds only the in-frame ones, with some missing. The sample records approximately 200,000 clones, about 86% being singletons. Healthy donors of bone marrow made up the group. J is TRBJ1-1 and V is TRBV18; 9 bases line up with TRBD1. Material: PBMCs. This TCR derives from a woman aged 18-29 years in good health and CMV-seropositive. The CDR3 DNA reads as TGTGCCAGCTCTACAGGGGGCAGAAGGACTGAAGCTTTCTTT. It encodes CASSTGGRRTEAFF. The entire variable domain, with the rest obtained from reference TRBV18 and TRBJ1-1, is as follows: NAGVMQNPRHLVRRRGQEARLRCSPMKGHSHVYWYRQLPEEGLKFMVYLQKENIIDESGMPKERFSAEFPKEGPSILRIQQVVRGDSAAYFCASSTGGRRTEAFFGQGTRLTVV.